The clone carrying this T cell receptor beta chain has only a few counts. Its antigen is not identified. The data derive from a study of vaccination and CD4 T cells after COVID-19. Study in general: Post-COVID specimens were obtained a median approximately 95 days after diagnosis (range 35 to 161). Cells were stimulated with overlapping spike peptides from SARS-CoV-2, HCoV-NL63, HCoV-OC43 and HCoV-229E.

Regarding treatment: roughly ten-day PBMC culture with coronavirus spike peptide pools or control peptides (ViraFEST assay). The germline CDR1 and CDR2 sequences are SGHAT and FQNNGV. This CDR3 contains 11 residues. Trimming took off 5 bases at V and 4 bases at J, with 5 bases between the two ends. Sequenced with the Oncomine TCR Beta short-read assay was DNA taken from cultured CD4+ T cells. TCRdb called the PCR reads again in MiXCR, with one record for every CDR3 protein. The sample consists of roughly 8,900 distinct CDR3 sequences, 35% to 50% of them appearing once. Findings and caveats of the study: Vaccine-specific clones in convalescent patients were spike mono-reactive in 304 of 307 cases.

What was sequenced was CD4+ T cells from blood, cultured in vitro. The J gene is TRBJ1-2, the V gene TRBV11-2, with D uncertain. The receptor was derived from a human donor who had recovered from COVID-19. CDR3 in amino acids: CASSPIYGYTF. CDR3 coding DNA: TGTGCCAGCAGCCCCATCTATGGCTACACCTTC.